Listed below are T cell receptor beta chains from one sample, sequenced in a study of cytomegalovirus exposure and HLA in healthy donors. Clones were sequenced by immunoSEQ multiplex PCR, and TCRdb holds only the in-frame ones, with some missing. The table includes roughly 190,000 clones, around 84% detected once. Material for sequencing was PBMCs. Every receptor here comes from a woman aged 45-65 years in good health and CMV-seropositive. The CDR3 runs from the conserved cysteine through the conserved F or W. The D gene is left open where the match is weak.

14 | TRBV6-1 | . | CASSRGRDTGELFF
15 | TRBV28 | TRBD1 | CASTIPGQLNSPLHF
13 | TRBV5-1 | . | CASSWTDTGELFF
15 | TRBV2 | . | CASSEEGTSYNEQFF
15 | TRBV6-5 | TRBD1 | CASREGTGNSREQYF
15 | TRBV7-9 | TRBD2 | CASSASGGRRDTQYF
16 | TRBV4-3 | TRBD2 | CASSQVPSGGSNEQFF
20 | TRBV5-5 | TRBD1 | CASSFYLDRRAKPNSYEQYF
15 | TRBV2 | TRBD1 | CASSPQPTGGNEQFF
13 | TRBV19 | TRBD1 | CAVARGQNTEAFF
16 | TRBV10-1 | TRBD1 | CARAPRSGGNTGELFF
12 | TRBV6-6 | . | CASRGGIEKLFF
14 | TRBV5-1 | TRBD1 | CASSSQDRVIEAFF
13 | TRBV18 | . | CASVAGSSYEQYF
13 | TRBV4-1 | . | CASSSQENTEAFF
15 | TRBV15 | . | CATSRKRGEGNTIYF
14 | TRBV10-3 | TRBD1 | CAIRRDRDGEKLFF
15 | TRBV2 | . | CASSEEAGELQPQHF
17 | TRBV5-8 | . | CASSLDRTLSSTDTQYF
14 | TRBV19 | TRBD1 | CASSMGQGAYEQYF
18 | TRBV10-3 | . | CAISEFDPGTRGLNIQYF
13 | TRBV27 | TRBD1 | CASSYQGAGEQFF
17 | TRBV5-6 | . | CASSLYGQREGNTEAFF
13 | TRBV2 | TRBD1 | CASDRGEGEKLFF
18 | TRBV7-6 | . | CASSLVPTGASNTGELFF
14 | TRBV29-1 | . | CSVRPLGGAGEQYF
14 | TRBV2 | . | CASRLATSTDTQYF
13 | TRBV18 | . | CASFSQVPDEQFF
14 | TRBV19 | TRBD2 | CASSSSSGPYEQYF
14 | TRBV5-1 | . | CASSLQGRQETQYF
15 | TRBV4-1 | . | CASSRLGDLQETQYF
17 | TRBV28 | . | CASRPRGRRAPNSPLHF
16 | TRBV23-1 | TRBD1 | CASSQSGRGIDNEQFF
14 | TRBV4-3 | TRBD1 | CASSQKGQRETQYF
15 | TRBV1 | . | CTSSLAGFAYNEQFF
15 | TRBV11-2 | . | CASSLDGTPRGTQYF
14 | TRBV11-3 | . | CASSLAAGAYGYTF
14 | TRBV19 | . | CASSRAQGNTEAFF
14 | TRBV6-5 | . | CASSRTATNEKLFF
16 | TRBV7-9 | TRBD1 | CASSLDLQGAFETQYF